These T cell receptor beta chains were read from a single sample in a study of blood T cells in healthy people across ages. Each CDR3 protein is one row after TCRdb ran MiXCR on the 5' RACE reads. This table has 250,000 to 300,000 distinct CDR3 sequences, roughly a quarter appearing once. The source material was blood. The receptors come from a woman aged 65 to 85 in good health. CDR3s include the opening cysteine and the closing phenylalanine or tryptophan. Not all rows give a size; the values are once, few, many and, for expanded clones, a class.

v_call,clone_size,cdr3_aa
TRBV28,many,CASSPRRGLNQETQYF
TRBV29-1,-,CSVVENSEAFF
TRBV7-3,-,CASSFGTPPDTQYF
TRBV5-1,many,CASSTTFTDTQYF
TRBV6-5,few,CASSYGASANRGQGRETQYF
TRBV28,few,CASSLSLRQYF
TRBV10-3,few,CAIMGESAYEQYF
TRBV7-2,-,CASSLGPSGRVDEQFF
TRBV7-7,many,CASSPTRGNEQFF
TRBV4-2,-,CASSQGEDQPQHF
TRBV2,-,CVNKPDLGEQFF